This entry lists 9 T cell receptor beta chains sequenced from one sample in a study of T-cell reconstitution after alpha-beta-depleted transplantation in children. TCRbeta library construction was performed incorporating unique molecular identifiers. TCRdb called the PCR reads again in MiXCR, with one record for every CDR3 protein. The table has hundreds of thousands of distinct CDR3 sequences, 16% seen once. The material was PBMCs from the stem cell graft donor, obtained from the stem cell graft. Receptors were obtained from a human donor who donated a stem cell graft to a child with acute myeloid leukemia.

The rearrangement links TRBV6-6 to TRBJ2-5; the D call may be TRBD1 or TRBD2 (5 bases each). V lost 6 bases and J lost 5, with 13 bases in between. The germline gives CDR1 MNHNY, CDR2 SVGAGI (reference sequence). CDR3 size: 13 residues. CDR3 nucleotides: TGTGCCAGCAGCTCGGGACCGGGGGAGACCCAGTACTTC. This encodes CASSSGPGETQYF.

This clonotype has just a few counts. The chain carries TRBV7-2 and TRBJ2-1; D uncertain. The CDR3 runs to 15 residues. CDR1 is SGHTA and CDR2 is FQGNSA in the germline V gene. Trimming shortened V by 1 base and J by 7 bases, and 14 bases separated the two germline ends. DNA for the CDR3: TGTGCCAGCAGCTTAGGGATCTCGTCGTGGAATGAGCAGTTCTTC. Translated, it gives CASSLGISSWNEQFF.

V gene TRBV12-3 or TRBV12-4 combines with J gene TRBJ2-2, with D maybe TRBD2 (7 bases). The CDR3 runs 16 residues. V lost 6 bases to trimming and J lost 4 bases, with 18 bases between them. DNA of the CDR3: TGTGCCAGCAGATCCTCCGGGGGGACACTCACCGGGGAGCTGTTTTTT. Amino acids: CASRSSGGTLTGELFF.

The chain links TRBV29-1 to TRBJ2-3; a weak D match, TRBD1 (6 bases). Germline CDR1 SQVTM, CDR2 ANQGSEA. The CDR3 contains 12 residues. Trimming pared 6 bases from V and 5 bases from J, leaving 12 bases between. CDR3 sequence: CSVSRGEDTQYF. CDR3 coding DNA: TGCAGCGTCTCCAGGGGAGAAGATACGCAGTATTTT.

The V call is TRBV7-9, the J call TRBJ1-5; no reliable D call. Trimming cost V 5 bases and J 5 bases, with 7 bases left between them. The CDR3 consists of 12 residues. Germline V gene data show CDR1 as SEHNR and CDR2 as FQNEAQ (reference sequence). The CDR3 reads CASSARDQPQHF. In DNA, the CDR3 is TGTGCCAGCAGCGCGAGAGATCAGCCCCAGCATTTT.

Note on this clonotype: One base away lies a much larger clone, so this may be a sequencing read error. The CDR3 spells CSVLLTISYEQYF. DNA of the CDR3: TGCAGCGTTCTACTCACTATCTCCTACGAGCAGTACTTC. The V and J genes are TRBV29-1 and TRBJ2-7; D is ambiguous. Germline assignment: CDR1 SQVTM and CDR2 ANQGSEA. Trimming took off 5 bases at V and 0 bases at J, with 11 bases between the two ends. CDR3 size: 13 residues.

The gene calls are TRBV20-1 and TRBJ2-7; 10 positions agree with TRBD2. CDR1 is DFQATT and CDR2 is SNEGSKA in the germline V gene (reference sequence). V was clipped by 8 bases and J by 1 base; unmatched bases: 5. The CDR3 spans 13 residues. The CDR3: CSSASGGSYEQYF. The CDR3 coding sequence is TGCAGTTCAGCTAGCGGGGGTTCCTACGAGCAGTACTTC.

The gene calls are TRBV12-3 or TRBV12-4 and TRBJ1-5; D gene unclear. The CDR3 is 15 amino acids. Trimming removed 6 bases at V and 2 bases at J, with 14 bases between. As DNA, the CDR3 is TGTGCCAGCAGCCGCGCCCGGCCGGGCAATCAGCCCCAGCATTTT. It translates to CASSRARPGNQPQHF.

This chain connects TRBV2 to TRBJ2-2; 7 bases match TRBD1. V trimming: 7 bases; J trimming: 6 bases; junction bases outside the gene matches: 8. CDR1 SNHLY and CDR2 FYNNEI come from the germline V gene. This CDR3 region has 14 residues. The CDR3 bases are TGTGCCAGCAAGGGGACAGAGAGGGCCGGGGAGCTGTTTTTT. It yields the protein CASKGTERAGELFF.